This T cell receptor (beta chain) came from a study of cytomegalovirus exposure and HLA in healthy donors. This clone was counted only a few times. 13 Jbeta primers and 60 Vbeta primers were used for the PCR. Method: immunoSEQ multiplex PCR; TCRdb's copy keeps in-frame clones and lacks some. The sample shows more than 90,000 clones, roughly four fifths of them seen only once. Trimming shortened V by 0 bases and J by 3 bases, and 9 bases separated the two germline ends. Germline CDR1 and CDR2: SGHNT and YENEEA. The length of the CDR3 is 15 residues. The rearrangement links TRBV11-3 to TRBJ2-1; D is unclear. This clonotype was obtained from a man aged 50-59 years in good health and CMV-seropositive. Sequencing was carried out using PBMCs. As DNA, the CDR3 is TGTGCCAGCAGCTTAGACCATTCGAGCTACAATGAGCAGTTCTTC. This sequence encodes CASSLDHSSYNEQFF.